The sequence of this T cell receptor beta chain was determined in a study of blood T cell repertoires in COVID-19. Sequencing used immunoSEQ multiplex PCR; TCRdb keeps in-frame clones, though not all of them. The sample shows some 75,000 clones, about 93% of them seen only once. This clone was observed a few times. CDR1 GTSNPN and CDR2 SVGIG come from the germline V gene (reference sequence). The CDR3 is 13 residues long. V was shortened by 0 bases and J by 4 bases, with 7 bases between the two germline ends. J is TRBJ2-1 and V is TRBV30; D gene uncertain. Sequencing input: peripheral blood. This receptor was obtained from a human donor in a cohort sampled during active COVID-19. This CDR3 is CAWSVTYYNEQFF. Here the CDR3 DNA reads TGTGCCTGGAGTGTGACATATTACAATGAGCAGTTCTTC.